This T cell receptor beta chain was sequenced for a study of high-grade serous ovarian cancer treatment subgroups. Study observations and caveats: Different patients shared almost no repertoire; same-patient tumors shared about 0.11 to 0.85. TCR clonal relatedness correlated positively with neoantigen level.

Libraries were prepared by immunoSEQ multiplex PCR; TCRdb keeps only in-frame clonotypes and omits some of them. Among approximately 15,000 clones listed, 73% were seen once. This clone is a singleton in its sample. Its antigen is currently unknown. The tumor samples were collected prior to definitive surgery or chemotherapy. Germline V gene data show CDR1 as SGHTA and CDR2 as FQGNSA. CDR3 size: 15 residues. With 5 bases removed from V and 0 bases from J, the gap between germline ends came to 11 bases. Sequences were obtained from tumor tissue. The chain is built from TRBV7-2 and TRBJ1-3; tentative D call: TRBD1 (5 bases). This clonotype was obtained from a human donor with high-grade serous ovarian cancer. The CDR3 here is CASSPRQSSGNTIYF. The CDR3 DNA follows: TGTGCCAGCAGCCCGAGACAGAGCTCTGGAAACACCATATATTTT.